One and the same sample provided the 13 T cell receptor beta chains below, sequenced in a study of blood T cell repertoires in COVID-19. The data were produced by immunoSEQ multiplex PCR, yet TCRdb's version contains in-frame clones alone and is incomplete. The sample lists about 130,000 clones, around 80% occurring once. The material sequenced was peripheral blood. These receptor sequences come from a middle-aged man with active or convalescent COVID-19.

This chain uses TRBV5-1 with TRBJ1-2, with D possibly matching TRBD1 (5 bases). The ends were cut back, 0 bases at V and 0 bases at J, with 6 bases in the middle. The CDR3 spans 14 residues. Germline loops: CDR1 SGHRS, CDR2 YFSETQ. The CDR3 DNA follows: TGCGCCAGCAGCTTGGAGACAGCTAACTATGGCTACACCTTC. Its translation: CASSLETANYGYTF.

The chain employs TRBV5-6 and TRBJ1-5, with 7 bases aligning to TRBD1. With V trimmed by 4 bases and J by 0 bases, 7 bases remained unmatched. CDR3 length equals 16 residues. Germline V gene lookup returns CDR1 SGHDT and CDR2 YYEEEE. CDR3 in DNA: TGTGCCAGCAGCCGGGGACAGCTTAATAGCAATCAGCCCCAGCATTTT. Translated, it gives CASSRGQLNSNQPQHF.

The CDR3 coding sequence is TGTGCCAGCAGCTTAGCCCCCCAACACGAAGCTTTCTTT. Encoded protein: CASSLAPQHEAFF. This chain uses TRBV7-9 with TRBJ1-1, with D unclear. Trimming removed 0 bases at V and 8 bases at J, with 10 bases between. The CDR3 length is 13 residues. The germline V gene encodes CDR1 SEHNR and CDR2 FQNEAQ (reference sequence). The full variable domain, with the rest looked up from reference TRBV7-9 and TRBJ1-1, is DTGVSQNPRHKITKRGQNVTFRCDPISEHNRLYWYRQTLGQGPEFLTYFQNEAQLEKSRLLSDRFSAERPKGSFSTLEIQRTEQGDSAMYLCASSLAPQHEAFFGQGTRLTVV.

The V call is TRBV7-9, the J call TRBJ1-6; D possibly corresponds to TRBD1 (6 bases). This CDR3 is 16 amino acids long. Germline V CDR1 and CDR2: SEHNR, FQNEAQ (reference sequence). V was pared by 5 bases and J by 8 bases, with 19 bases between. The CDR3 sequence: CASSPLSTGGYSPLHF. CDR3 nucleotides: TGTGCCAGCAGCCCCCTATCGACAGGAGGATATTCACCCCTCCACTTT.

Worth noting for this clone: The sample holds other DNA sequences that translate to the same CDR3. This chain connects TRBV7-9 to TRBJ2-7, with D perhaps TRBD1 (5 bases). Germline loops: CDR1 SEHNR, CDR2 FQNEAQ (reference sequence). The ends were cut back, 2 bases at V and 1 base at J, with 6 bases in the middle. The CDR3 is 13 residues long. CDR3: CASSLRGSYEQYF. The CDR3 DNA reads TGTGCCAGCAGCTTAAGGGGTTCCTACGAGCAGTACTTC.

The chain carries TRBV7-8 and TRBJ1-1, with D uncertain. The CDR3 has 13 residues. CDR1 and CDR2 from the germline V gene are SGHVS and FQNEAQ. V was cut by 1 base and J by 7 bases, with 10 bases left in between. This CDR3 is CASSLVAGIEAFF. The CDR3 coding sequence is TGTGCCAGCAGCTTAGTTGCCGGTATTGAAGCTTTCTTT.

This clone was recorded once. The V gene is TRBV7-8, the J gene TRBJ1-2; 8 bases are a match to TRBD1. Germline CDR1 reads SGHVS; CDR2 reads FQNEAQ. The CDR3 runs to 17 residues. After removal of 1 base from V and 4 bases from J, the junction contained 11 bases not matched to a gene. This chain's CDR3 is CASSLDPRGRQVYGYTF. The DNA for the CDR3 is TGTGCCAGCAGCTTAGATCCCAGGGGGCGTCAGGTCTATGGCTACACCTTC.

The J gene is TRBJ2-5, the V gene TRBV18, with D tentatively TRBD2 (5 bases). CDR3 size: 15 residues. The ends were cut back, 2 bases at V and 5 bases at J, with 15 bases in the middle. Germline CDR1 is KGHSH and CDR2 is LQKENI. CDR3 DNA: TGTGCCAGCTCACCATTCTCGGGATTTGGCGAGACCCAGTACTTC. It is translated as CASSPFSGFGETQYF.

The chain combines TRBV10-2 with TRBJ2-5; 7 bases fit TRBD2. There are 13 residues in the CDR3. With V trimmed by 7 bases and J by 5 bases, 7 bases remained unmatched. Germline CDR1 is WSHSY and CDR2 is SAAADI. This CDR3 reads CASNSLGGETQYF. The DNA of the CDR3 is TGCGCCAGCAATAGCCTCGGGGGGGAGACCCAGTACTTC.

This chain joins TRBV6-5 and TRBJ2-2, with 8 bases that match TRBD1. V gave up 6 bases and J gave up 3 bases; unmatched junction bases: 6. CDR3 length: 15 residues. Germline-derived CDR1 and CDR2 are MNHEY and SVGAGI. CDR3: CASSRDRSYTGELFF. The CDR3 bases are TGTGCCAGCAGCCGGGACAGGAGTTACACCGGGGAGCTGTTTTTT.

The V and J genes are TRBV5-8 and TRBJ2-5; the match to TRBD1 covers 7 bases. Per the germline V gene, CDR1 is SGHTS and CDR2 is YDEGEE. V lost 4 bases and J lost 1; bases outside the gene matches: 1. The length of the CDR3 is 13 residues. The CDR3 DNA reads TGTGCCAGCAGCAGGGACAGCCAAGAGACCCAGTACTTC. Protein product: CASSRDSQETQYF.

This chain joins TRBV20-1 and TRBJ2-1; D is possibly TRBD2 (6 bases). This CDR3 contains 11 residues. Germline V gene sequence: CDR1 DFQATT, CDR2 SNEGSKA (reference sequence). The CDR3 DNA follows: TGCAGCCGGGAGTTCTACAATGAGCAGTTCTTC. Amino acids: CSREFYNEQFF.

This chain links TRBV20-1 with TRBJ1-1; D is undetermined. This CDR3 region has 11 residues. Trimming left V 1 base short and J 10 bases short, with 10 bases between. The germline V gene has CDR1 DFQATT and CDR2 SNEGSKA (reference sequence). The CDR3: CSARGGRGAFF. CDR3 coding DNA: TGCAGTGCTAGAGGCGGGAGAGGAGCTTTCTTT.